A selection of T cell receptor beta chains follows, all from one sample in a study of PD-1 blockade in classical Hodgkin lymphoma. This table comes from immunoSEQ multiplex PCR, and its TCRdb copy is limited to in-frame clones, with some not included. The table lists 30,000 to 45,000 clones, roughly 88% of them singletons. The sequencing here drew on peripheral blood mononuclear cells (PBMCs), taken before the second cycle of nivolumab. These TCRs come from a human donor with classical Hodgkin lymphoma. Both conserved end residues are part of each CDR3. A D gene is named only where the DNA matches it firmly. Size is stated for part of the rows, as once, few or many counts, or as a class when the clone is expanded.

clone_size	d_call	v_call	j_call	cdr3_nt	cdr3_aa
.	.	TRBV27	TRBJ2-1	TGTGCCAGCAGTTTAACTAGGGGTAATGAGCAGTTCTTC	CASSLTRGNEQFF
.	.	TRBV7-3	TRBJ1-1	TGTGCCAGCAGCTTAAGGGGGGTATACACTGAAGCTTTCTTT	CASSLRGVYTEAFF
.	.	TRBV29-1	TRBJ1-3	TGCAGCGTCGGGTCGAGCTCTGGAAACACCATATATTTT	CSVGSSSGNTIYF
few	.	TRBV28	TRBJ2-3	TGTGCCAGCAGGGCGGGACTTCTGTATTTT	CASRAGLLYF
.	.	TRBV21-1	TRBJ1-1	TGTGCCAGCAGCAATTCTGGGGAAGTAAGCACTGAAGCTTTCTTT	CASSNSGEVSTEAFF
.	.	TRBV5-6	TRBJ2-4	TGTGCCAGCAGCTCAAGTGACATTCAGTACTTC	CASSSSDIQYF
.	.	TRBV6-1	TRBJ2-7	TGTGCCAGCAACCTGGACGGCTCCTACGAGCAGTACTTC	CASNLDGSYEQYF
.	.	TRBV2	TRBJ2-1	TGTGCCAGCAGTGCCGTAGACGGCTCCTACAATGAGCAGTTCTTC	CASSAVDGSYNEQFF
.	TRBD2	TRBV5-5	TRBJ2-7	TGTGCCAGCAGCTTGAAGGGACTAGCGGGAGCTTTAGAGCAGTACTTC	CASSLKGLAGALEQYF
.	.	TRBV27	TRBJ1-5	TGTGCCAGCAGTTCGTCCAAACAGCCCCAGCATTTT	CASSSSKQPQHF
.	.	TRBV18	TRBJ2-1	TGTGCCAGCTCACTGCAACAGAGCGAACTGAACAATGAGCAGTTCTTC	CASSLQQSELNNEQFF
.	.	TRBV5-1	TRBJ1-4	TGCGCCAGCAGCTTGGCCTGGGAGGGGTCAGCAACTAATGAAAAACTGTTTTTT	CASSLAWEGSATNEKLFF
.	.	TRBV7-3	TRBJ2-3	TGTGCCAGCAGCTCGGGAGTTCACACAGATACGCAGTATTTT	CASSSGVHTDTQYF
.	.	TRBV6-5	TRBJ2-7	TGTGCCAGCCTTGGCCGCATCGAGTACTTC	CASLGRIEYF
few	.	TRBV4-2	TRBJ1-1	TGTGCCAGCAGCCAAGATCACGGGCAGGGGACCACTGAAGCTTTCTTT	CASSQDHGQGTTEAFF
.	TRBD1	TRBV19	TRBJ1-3	TGTGCCAGTAGTATCCGGGACAGGGTAAGCCCTGGAAACACCATATATTTT	CASSIRDRVSPGNTIYF